This passage covers 24 T cell receptor beta chains from one sample sequenced in a study of a mutant IDH1 vaccine in newly diagnosed glioma. Sequencing used immunoSEQ multiplex PCR; TCRdb keeps in-frame clones, though not all of them. In the table there are roughly 48,000 clones, around 80% of which are singletons. Regarding time point: week 35, safety follow-up. The vaccine gave 300 ug of a 20-mer mutant IDH1 peptide subcutaneously per dose. No cognate antigen is known for these TCRs. Sequenced material: PBMCs, taken from a glioma patient whose treatment included an IDH1 peptide vaccine. These receptors were obtained from a man between 35 and 55 years old with glioma.

A single count supports this clone. V is TRBV5-6 and J is TRBJ2-3; 7 bases align to TRBD2. Germline V lookup: CDR1 SGHDT, CDR2 YYEEEE. This CDR3 has 16 amino acids. Trimming took 2 bases from V and 2 from J; bases not matched to a gene: 8. DNA of the CDR3: TGTGCCAGCAGCTTCCTCCTAGCGGAAAACACAGATACGCAGTATTTT. This gives the protein CASSFLLAENTDTQYF. The full variable domain, in which reference TRBV5-6 and TRBJ2-3 provide the parts outside the CDR3, is DAGVTQSPTHLIKTRGQQVTLRCSPKSGHDTVSWYQQALGQGPQFIFQYYEEEERQRGNFPDRFSGHQFPNYSSELNVNALLLGDSALYLCASSFLLAENTDTQYFGPGTRLTVL.

The chain joins TRBV18 to TRBJ2-3, with TRBD1 matching 7 bases. Germline V gives CDR1 KGHSH, CDR2 LQKENI. With 2 bases clipped from V and 1 base from J, the junction kept 0 bases outside the gene matches. The CDR3 spans 14 residues. DNA of the CDR3: TGTGCCAGCTCACCAACAGGGGGCACAGATACGCAGTATTTT. Translated, it gives CASSPTGGTDTQYF. Filled out from reference TRBV18 and TRBJ2-3, the complete variable domain reads NAGVMQNPRHLVRRRGQEARLRCSPMKGHSHVYWYRQLPEEGLKFMVYLQKENIIDESGMPKERFSAEFPKEGPSILRIQQVVRGDSAAYFCASSPTGGTDTQYFGPGTRLTVL.

J is TRBJ1-5 and V is TRBV29-1; D unclear. Trimming shortened V by 4 bases and J by 0 bases, and 4 bases separated the two germline ends. This CDR3 has 12 amino acids. The germline V gene encodes CDR1 SQVTM and CDR2 ANQGSEA. CDR3 nucleotide sequence: TGCAGCGTTGGGAATAGCAATCAGCCCCAGCATTTT. Its protein is CSVGNSNQPQHF.

The chain links TRBV14 to TRBJ1-2, with 9 bases fitting TRBD1. The germline V gene has CDR1 SGHDN and CDR2 FVKESK. There are 15 residues in the CDR3. V was clipped by 4 bases and J by 5 bases; unmatched bases: 8. In nucleotides, the CDR3 is TGTGCCAGCAGCCTACAGGGGGCAAGGGATTATGGCTACACCTTC. Translation: CASSLQGARDYGYTF.

This chain connects TRBV11-2 to TRBJ2-1; TRBD2 might be the D (6 bases). V was trimmed by 1 base and J by 7 bases, leaving 11 bases between them. The CDR3 has 14 amino acids. The germline gives CDR1 SGHAT, CDR2 FQNNGV. CDR3 DNA sequence: TGTGCCAGCAGCTTAGTACGGAGGGCTAATGAGCAGTTCTTC. Translation gives CASSLVRRANEQFF.

The genes are TRBV28 and TRBJ1-2; D gene unclear. This CDR3 is built from 15 residues. Trimming took off 2 bases at V and 4 bases at J, with 14 bases between the two ends. The germline V gene encodes CDR1 MDHEN and CDR2 SYDVKM. The CDR3 DNA sequence: TGTGCCAGCAGTTTAACCGGCGCGCGTTCCTATGGCTACACCTTC. Protein: CASSLTGARSYGYTF.

V is TRBV5-8 and J is TRBJ2-4; TRBD1 or TRBD2 may be the D gene (5 bases each). There are 15 residues in the CDR3. Germline V gives CDR1 SGHTS, CDR2 YDEGEE. V lost 2 bases and J 6 bases, leaving 15 bases between the germline ends. CDR3 in amino acids: CASSFLRGLTNIQYF. CDR3 bases: TGTGCCAGCAGCTTTCTCCGGGGCCTTACAAACATTCAGTACTTC.

This clone appeared once. The chain has TRBV27 and TRBJ2-2, with 8 bases aligning to TRBD1. The CDR3 runs 15 residues. Trimming took 3 bases from V and 4 from J; bases not matched to a gene: 4. Germline assignment: CDR1 MNHEY and CDR2 SMNVEV (reference sequence). CDR3 DNA sequence: TGTGCCAGCAGTTTCAGGACAGGGATCACCGGGGAGCTGTTTTTT. Translating gives CASSFRTGITGELFF.

This clone was recorded a few times. The genes are TRBV19 and TRBJ1-1, with a tentative D call TRBD1 (5 bases). Germline assignment: CDR1 LNHDA and CDR2 SQIVND (reference sequence). The CDR3 is made up of 14 amino acids. Trimming left V 5 bases short and J 0 bases short, with 10 bases between. CDR3 protein: CASSLTGLNTEAFF. CDR3 coding DNA: TGTGCCAGTAGTCTTACAGGCCTGAACACTGAAGCTTTCTTT. The full variable domain, rest sourced from reference TRBV19 and TRBJ1-1, is DGGITQSPKYLFRKEGQNVTLSCEQNLNHDAMYWYRQDPGQGLRLIYYSQIVNDFQKGDIAEGYSVSREKKESFPLTVTSAQKNPTAFYLCASSLTGLNTEAFFGQGTRLTVV.

CDR3 loop: CASSLGGYEQYV. The CDR3 bases are TGTGCCAGCAGCTTGGGAGGGTACGAGCAGTACGTC. V gene TRBV5-6 combines with J gene TRBJ2-7; D is possibly TRBD2 (5 bases). The CDR3 extends over 12 amino acids. Germline lookup yields CDR1 SGHDT and CDR2 YYEEEE. V was cut by 0 bases and J by 4 bases, with 5 bases left in between.

As DNA, the CDR3 is TGTGCCGGCCGACAGGGCTTGGATGAAAAACTGTTTTTT. This codes for CAGRQGLDEKLFF. The gene calls are TRBV30 and TRBJ1-4, with TRBD1 matching over 7 bases. Germline V gene lookup returns CDR1 GTSNPN and CDR2 SVGIG (reference sequence). With 8 bases clipped from V and 6 bases from J, the junction kept 9 bases outside the gene matches. CDR3 length: 13 residues.

V gene TRBV11-2 combines with J gene TRBJ2-1, with 9 nucleotides matching TRBD2. CDR3 length equals 15 residues. Per the germline V gene, CDR1 is SGHAT and CDR2 is FQNNGV. Trimming at V came to 5 bases and at J to 8 bases, leaving 10 bases not matched to a gene. CDR3 amino acids: CASSALAGRRDEQFF. The CDR3 DNA reads TGTGCCAGCAGCGCGCTAGCGGGAAGACGCGATGAGCAGTTCTTC.

The rearrangement links TRBV6-1 to TRBJ2-7, with a weak D call TRBD2 (5 bases). The germline gives CDR1 MNHNS, CDR2 SASEGT. Trimming removed 8 bases from V and 3 bases from J, with 11 bases in between. This CDR3 has 12 amino acids. DNA of the CDR3: TGTGCCAGCCTCGGGGATGTCTACGAGCAGTACGTC. This encodes CASLGDVYEQYV.

The CDR3 region is CALRTFSYEQYF. CDR3 in DNA: TGTGCCCTCCGCACCTTCTCCTACGAGCAGTACTTC. V is TRBV6-1 and J is TRBJ2-7; D unresolved. Germline lookup yields CDR1 MNHNS and CDR2 SASEGT. The CDR3 contains 12 residues. The germline V and J ends were trimmed by 11 bases and 0 bases, with 11 bases remaining between them.

This chain links TRBV7-9 with TRBJ1-2; D gene uncertain. With 1 base removed from V and 8 bases from J, the gap between germline ends came to 17 bases. Germline CDR1 reads SEHNR; CDR2 reads FQNEAQ (reference sequence). The CDR3 is made up of 15 amino acids. Written as DNA, the CDR3 is TGTGCCAGCAGCTTAGGTCTGGAGGATTACCGCGGCTACACCTTC. Residues: CASSLGLEDYRGYTF.

The chain carries TRBV14 and TRBJ1-2, with a possible D match to TRBD1 (6 bases). The CDR3 runs 14 residues. V lost 4 bases and J 6 bases, leaving 15 bases between the germline ends. Looked up from germline, CDR1 is SGHDN and CDR2 is FVKESK. CDR3: CASSLIQGRNGYTF. The CDR3 DNA reads as TGTGCCAGCAGCCTCATACAGGGCCGGAATGGCTACACCTTC.

The chain joins TRBV7-8 to TRBJ1-1, with D perhaps TRBD1 (5 bases). Germline values: CDR1 SGHVS, CDR2 FQNEAQ. V lost 5 bases to trimming and J lost 3 bases, with 10 bases between them. The CDR3 is 13 residues long. CDR3: CASSPQGYTEAFF. The DNA for the CDR3 is TGTGCCAGCAGCCCCCAGGGCTACACTGAAGCTTTCTTT.

This clone came up once. The chain recombines TRBV12-5 with TRBJ2-2; 7 nucleotides line up with TRBD1. CDR3 length: 15 residues. The trim removed 6 bases at V and 2 bases at J, leaving 6 bases unmatched. In germline, CDR1 is LGHNT, CDR2 FRNRAP. Here the CDR3 reads CASGPGQRNTGELFF. The CDR3 DNA reads as TGTGCTAGTGGCCCGGGACAGAGAAACACCGGGGAGCTGTTTTTT.

The J gene is TRBJ2-1, the V gene TRBV2, with 9 nucleotides matching TRBD1. CDR3 size: 18 residues. Per the germline V gene, CDR1 is SNHLY and CDR2 is FYNNEI. The V gene end was trimmed by 4 bases and the J gene end by 2 bases; junction bases not matched to a gene: 12. CDR3 DNA: TGTGCCAGCAGTGGGGGTACTGGGGGACAGGGTCCCTACAATGAGCAGTTCTTC. The encoded protein is CASSGGTGGQGPYNEQFF.

The V call is TRBV19, the J call TRBJ2-4, with D perhaps assigned TRBD1 or TRBD2 (5 bases each). This CDR3 has 13 residues. Deletions cut 3 bases from V and 5 bases from J, with 8 bases between. Germline CDR1 LNHDA, CDR2 SQIVND (reference sequence). Here the CDR3 reads CASSIGGQNIQYF. DNA of the CDR3: TGTGCCAGTAGTATTGGGGGACAAAACATTCAGTACTTC.

The chain employs TRBV4-3 and TRBJ1-2, with D perhaps matching TRBD1 (5 bases). The CDR3 totals 14 residues. Trimming removed 1 base at V and 5 bases at J, with 11 bases between. Germline CDR1 LGHNA, CDR2 YSLEER. CDR3 amino acids: CASSQGGGNYGYTF. DNA of the CDR3: TGCGCCAGCAGCCAAGGGGGGGGGAATTATGGCTACACCTTC.

The CDR3 DNA reads TGTGCCAGCAGTTTTCAAGGACAGGGTACGGGCTACACCTTC. Its protein product is CASSFQGQGTGYTF. The chain joins TRBV27 to TRBJ1-2; TRBD1 matches 8 bases. In germline, CDR1 is MNHEY, CDR2 SMNVEV (reference sequence). Germline trimming cut 3 bases from V and 8 bases from J; bases unmatched to any gene: 8. This CDR3 has 14 residues.

The chain links TRBV7-2 to TRBJ1-2; D may be TRBD1 (6 bases). Trimming left V 5 bases short and J 2 bases short, with 9 bases between. In germline, CDR1 is SGHTA, CDR2 FQGNSA. This CDR3 spans 13 amino acids. The CDR3 protein is CASSPGQNYGYTF. The CDR3, as DNA: TGTGCCAGCAGCCCCGGACAGAACTATGGCTACACCTTC.

There are a few counts of this clone. V usage is TRBV9 and J usage is TRBJ2-5, with D possibly matching TRBD2 (6 bases). Germline lookup yields CDR1 SGDLS and CDR2 YYNGEE. CDR3 size: 14 residues. V shed 0 bases and J shed 5 bases, with 11 bases lying between them. The CDR3, as DNA: TGTGCCAGCAGCGTAGGCGGGACGGTCGAGACCCAGTACTTC. Encoded protein: CASSVGGTVETQYF.